What follows are 18 T cell receptor beta chains derived from one specimen sequenced in a study of identical twins (dated by TCRdb to 2016 to 2018). The library was obtained by 5' RACE. Reads for this sample came from an Illumina HiSeq 2000. The public reads were reanalyzed by TCRdb: fastp trimming at Q25, MiXCR alignment, in-frame beta chains only. Each entry is one CDR3 protein sequence, shown with its most common DNA and genes. The sample profile shows roughly 720,000 distinct CDR3 sequences; around a sixth of them were found once. The biggest ten clones account for less than 15% of the sample. The same data also went into a second study, on T cells expressing NK-cell markers.

The specimen sequenced was PBMCs. The origin of the receptors is a woman aged 18-35 years in good health.

This clonotype was recorded a few times. The chain employs TRBV20-1 and TRBJ2-1, with 8 bases that match TRBD1. The CDR3 extends over 14 amino acids. The germline V gene encodes CDR1 DFQATT and CDR2 SNEGSKA (reference sequence). V was pared by 2 bases and J by 3 bases, with 3 bases of the junction left unmatched. The CDR3: CSARLQGVYNEQFF. DNA of the CDR3: TGCAGTGCTAGACTACAGGGGGTCTACAATGAGCAGTTCTTC.

This clonotype was detected once. The chain joins TRBV7-2 to TRBJ2-3; D unclear. The germline V and J ends were trimmed by 2 bases and 2 bases, with 8 bases remaining between them. Germline V gene data show CDR1 as SGHTA and CDR2 as FQGNSA. There are 14 residues in the CDR3. DNA for the CDR3: TGTGCCAGCAGCTTAAATCGAGCCACAGATACGCAGTATTTT. Translated, it gives CASSLNRATDTQYF.

This clonotype was recorded a few times. DNA of the CDR3: TGTGCCAGCAGTTTAAACAGGGGAACTGAGCAGTTCTTC. Translated, it gives CASSLNRGTEQFF. The chain couples TRBV12-3 or TRBV12-4 to TRBJ2-1, with 7 bases fitting TRBD1. The CDR3 has 13 amino acids. Trimming took 2 bases from V and 9 from J; bases not matched to a gene: 4.

This clonotype was seen a handful of times. The chain has TRBV10-1 and TRBJ2-3, with TRBD2 matching 10 bases. This CDR3 has 15 amino acids. Looked up from germline, CDR1 is WNHNN and CDR2 is SYGVQD (reference sequence). V shed 4 bases and J 7 bases; nucleotides not matched to a gene: 8. CDR3 bases: TGCGCCAGCAGTGTAACGGCTAGCGGGGGTTATACGCAGTATTTT. Residues: CASSVTASGGYTQYF.

This rearrangement joins TRBV7-9 to TRBJ2-7, with D possibly matching TRBD2 (6 bases). With 7 bases removed from V and 2 bases from J, the gap between germline ends came to 9 bases. CDR1 is SEHNR and CDR2 is FQNEAQ in the germline V gene (reference sequence). CDR3 size: 12 residues. CDR3 coding DNA: TGTGCCAGCACCGGGGGAGCCTACGAGCAGTACTTC. Translating gives CASTGGAYEQYF.

V and J are TRBV6-5 and TRBJ2-5, with no clear D. The CDR3 is made up of 14 amino acids. The V end lost 4 bases, the J end lost 3 bases, and 12 bases lay between the germline ends. Germline assignment: CDR1 MNHEY and CDR2 SVGAGI. CDR3 loop: CASSSSQEKETQYF. The CDR3 DNA follows: TGTGCCAGCAGTTCTAGTCAGGAAAAAGAGACCCAGTACTTC.

This clonotype was counted many times. The V and J genes are TRBV4-2 and TRBJ2-4; D unresolved. The V and J ends lost 4 bases and 6 bases respectively, with 10 bases between them. Looked up from germline, CDR1 is LGHNA and CDR2 is YNFKEQ. This CDR3 contains 13 residues. The CDR3 DNA sequence: TGTGCCAGCAGCCCCCATAGTGGAAACATTCAGTACTTC. Amino acid sequence: CASSPHSGNIQYF.

This clonotype was counted a few times. V is TRBV6-1 and J is TRBJ2-7, with 8 bases aligning to TRBD2. The trim removed 7 bases at V and 4 bases at J, leaving 9 bases unmatched. Germline V gene sequence: CDR1 MNHNS, CDR2 SASEGT. The CDR3 has 14 amino acids. The CDR3 coding sequence is TGTGCCAGCATGCTGAAGCGGGGGACGTACGAGCAGTACTTC. This encodes CASMLKRGTYEQYF.

J is TRBJ2-1 and V is TRBV7-2; D call uncertain. The germline V gene encodes CDR1 SGHTA and CDR2 FQGNSA. Trimming took off 8 bases at V and 0 bases at J, with 11 bases between the two ends. This CDR3 region has 14 residues. The CDR3 protein is CASQTANSYNEQFF. CDR3 coding DNA: TGTGCCAGCCAAACGGCTAACTCCTACAATGAGCAGTTCTTC.

As DNA, the CDR3 is TGTGCCAGCAGCTTAGGGGGGGACCTCTACAATGAGCAGTTCTTC. It encodes CASSLGGDLYNEQFF. The V and J genes are TRBV11-3 and TRBJ2-1, with D tentatively TRBD2 (6 bases). Per the germline V gene, CDR1 is SGHNT and CDR2 is YENEEA. CDR3 length equals 15 residues. The V end lost 1 base, the J end lost 3 bases, and 10 bases lay between the germline ends. Full variable domain (remainder filled in from reference TRBV11-3 and TRBJ2-1): EAGVVQSPRYKIIEKKQPVAFWCNPISGHNTLYWYLQNLGQGPELLIRYENEEAVDDSQLPKDRFSAERLKGVDSTLKIQPAELGDSAVYLCASSLGGDLYNEQFFGPGTRLTVL.

This clonotype was counted at least ten times. This rearrangement joins TRBV12-3 or TRBV12-4 to TRBJ2-7, with a weak D call TRBD2 (5 bases). Trimming removed 8 bases from V and 2 bases from J, with 16 bases in between. CDR3 length: 14 amino acids. DNA of the CDR3: TGTGCCAGCTTGGACGACGGGATCCCCTACGAGCAGTACTTC. Translation gives CASLDDGIPYEQYF.

The chain carries TRBV6-5 and TRBJ2-3; TRBD2 agrees at 9 bases. V was clipped by 1 base and J by 4 bases; unmatched bases: 6. This CDR3 region has 16 residues. CDR1 and CDR2 (germline): MNHEY, SVGAGI. CDR3 sequence (DNA): TGTGCCAGCAGTTACTTGGGACTAGCATCGGCAGATACGCAGTATTTT. Protein product: CASSYLGLASADTQYF.

This clonotype was counted a few times. The chain uses TRBV10-3 and TRBJ2-1; the D gene is possibly TRBD1 (6 bases). From germline, CDR1 is ENHRY and CDR2 SYGVKD. Trimming cost V 2 bases and J 6 bases, with 17 bases left between them. The CDR3 length is 16 residues. For the CDR3, the DNA is TGTGCCATCAGTGAGCAGGGCGCAGGGGTGGCCAATGAGCAGTTCTTC. Translated, it gives CAISEQGAGVANEQFF.

V and J are TRBV6-6 and TRBJ2-7, with D unclear. The CDR3 is made up of 12 amino acids. Germline V gene data show CDR1 as MNHNY and CDR2 as SVGAGI (reference sequence). V dropped 4 bases and J dropped 6 bases, with 10 bases sitting between them. The chain's CDR3 is CASSSHWGEQYF. DNA of the CDR3: TGTGCCAGCAGTTCGCACTGGGGCGAGCAGTACTTC.

Only a few counts were recorded for this clonotype. The chain links TRBV12-3 or TRBV12-4 to TRBJ2-7, with D uncertain. Trimming left V 7 bases short and J 6 bases short, with 13 bases between. The CDR3 totals 12 residues. CDR3 sequence: CASTTEPLEQYF. CDR3 nucleotide sequence: TGTGCCAGCACCACGGAACCCCTCGAGCAGTACTTC.

This clonotype was seen ten or more times. V and J are TRBV20-1 and TRBJ2-2; D is undetermined. This CDR3 is built from 16 residues. V shed 2 bases and J shed 0 bases, with 13 bases lying between them. Germline CDR1 is DFQATT and CDR2 is SNEGSKA (reference sequence). This chain's CDR3 is CSARPLVGSNTGELFF. As DNA, the CDR3 is TGCAGTGCTAGACCCTTAGTGGGTTCGAACACCGGGGAGCTGTTTTTT.

In its sample, this clonotype was seen a few times. The chain has TRBV12-3 or TRBV12-4 and TRBJ1-2, with 8 bases aligning to TRBD1. This CDR3 is 14 amino acids long. Losses at the gene ends were 1 base for V and 8 bases for J; bases not matched to a gene: 6. The CDR3 sequence: CASSLGTGILGYTF. DNA of the CDR3: TGTGCCAGCAGTTTAGGGACAGGGATCTTGGGCTACACCTTC.

This clonotype was counted ten times or more. The J gene is TRBJ2-5, the V gene TRBV27; D gene uncertain. V lost 4 bases, J lost 3 bases, and 6 bases lay in between. The germline CDR1 and CDR2 sequences are MNHEY and SMNVEV (reference sequence). This CDR3 region has 12 residues. The CDR3 loop is CASSSVKETQYF. As DNA, the CDR3 is TGTGCCAGCAGTTCCGTCAAAGAGACCCAGTACTTC.